One and the same sample provided the 15 T cell receptor beta chains below, sequenced in a study of blood T cells in healthy people across ages. A second PCR, run for roughly 7 to 11 cycles, used a sample-barcoded 5' primer plus a J-beta primer mix. TCRdb reprocessed the 5' RACE reads with MiXCR, giving one entry per CDR3 protein. Altogether hundreds of thousands of distinct CDR3 sequences are present, around 30% being singletons, with the ten largest covering approximately 15%. The specimen was blood. The source of these receptors is a woman aged 80 or older in good health.

This clonotype was observed many times. The V and J genes are TRBV6-2 or TRBV6-3 and TRBJ1-2; maybe TRBD1 (6 bases). Germline V gives CDR1 MNHEY, CDR2 SVGEGT. With 4 bases removed from V and 8 bases from J, the gap between germline ends came to 14 bases. CDR3 length equals 13 residues. The CDR3 spells CASSLYYRDGYTF. CDR3 DNA sequence: TGTGCCAGCAGTTTATACTACAGGGACGGCTACACCTTC.

Comment on this clonotype: This may stem from a read error, because a much larger clone lies one nucleotide away. This chain links TRBV20-1 with TRBJ2-7, with 7 bases lining up with TRBD1. After removal of 4 bases from V and 7 bases from J, the junction contained 7 bases not matched to a gene. The CDR3 consists of 12 residues. Germline CDR1 DFQATT, CDR2 SNEGSKA (reference sequence). The CDR3, as DNA: TGCAGTGCTACCGACAGGGACAATGAGCAGTACTTC. Translating gives CSATDRDNEQYF.

The J gene is TRBJ1-1, the V gene TRBV27, with TRBD1 matching 11 bases. This CDR3 is 15 amino acids long. Germline V gene sequence: CDR1 MNHEY, CDR2 SMNVEV (reference sequence). The ends lost 4 bases at V and 3 bases at J; junction bases unmatched: 4. In DNA, the CDR3 is TGTGCCAGCAGTTCCAGGGACAGGGGGTACACTGAAGCTTTCTTT. Protein product: CASSSRDRGYTEAFF.

In this sample, this clonotype turned up a few times. V usage is TRBV6-6 and J usage is TRBJ1-1, with a weak D call TRBD1 (5 bases). The CDR3 loop spans 14 amino acids. The V gene lost 8 bases and the J gene lost 1 base, with 14 bases spanning the gap. Germline V CDR1 and CDR2: MNHNY, SVGAGI (reference sequence). CDR3 amino acids: CASHKRGQNTEAFF. CDR3 sequence (DNA): TGTGCCAGCCATAAGAGGGGTCAGAACACTGAAGCTTTCTTT.

J is TRBJ1-5 and V is TRBV12-3 or TRBV12-4, with D uncertain. CDR3 length: 14 residues. The V and J ends lost 2 bases and 4 bases respectively, with 9 bases between them. CDR3 residues: CASSLTELNQPQHF. The CDR3, as DNA: TGTGCCAGCAGTTTAACTGAGCTAAATCAGCCCCAGCATTTT.

This clonotype was recorded at least ten times. The gene calls are TRBV20-1 and TRBJ2-5; D not resolved. This CDR3 spans 13 amino acids. Trimming cost V 0 bases and J 2 bases, with 7 bases left between them. Germline lookup yields CDR1 DFQATT and CDR2 SNEGSKA (reference sequence). The CDR3 DNA follows: TGCAGTGCTAGAGAGACTCTTCAAGAGACCCAGTACTTC. Residues: CSARETLQETQYF.

On this clonotype: Since a much larger clone is just one base distant, this may be a read error. J is TRBJ2-7 and V is TRBV28, with TRBD2 identical over 11 bases. CDR3 size: 16 residues. CDR1 is MDHEN and CDR2 is SYDVKM in the germline V gene. The CDR3 sequence is CASSSFGTSGSYGQYF. The CDR3 nucleotides read TGTGCCAGCAGTAGCTTCGGGACTAGCGGTTCCTACGGGCAGTACTTC. The entire variable domain, with the rest obtained from reference TRBV28 and TRBJ2-7, is as follows: DVKVTQSSRYLVKRTGEKVFLECVQDMDHENMFWYRQDPGLGLRLIYFSYDVKMKEKGDIPEGYSVSREKKERFSLILESASTNQTSMYLCASSSFGTSGSYGQYFGPGTRLTVT.

This chain links TRBV7-9 with TRBJ1-2, with 8 bases aligning to TRBD1. The V and J ends lost 2 bases and 0 bases, in that order; junction bases with no gene match: 2. This CDR3 has 15 residues. In germline, CDR1 is SEHNR, CDR2 FQNEAQ (reference sequence). CDR3 sequence: CASSLKDRANYGYTF. CDR3 nucleotides: TGTGCCAGCAGCTTAAAGGACAGGGCTAACTATGGCTACACCTTC.

Of note for this clonotype: This may come from a read error, since a much larger clone is one base off. The V call is TRBV4-3, the J call TRBJ2-3; weak D call: TRBD2 (6 bases). The CDR3 has 18 residues. Germline V gives CDR1 LGHNA, CDR2 YSLEER. CDR3 in amino acids: CASSQGAAGYSSTDAQYF. The CDR3 DNA follows: TGCGCCAGCAGCCAAGGAGCGGCGGGATACTCTAGCACAGATGCGCAGTATTTT.

This CDR3 is CASSLTFGDRGPWEGETQYF. CDR3 nucleotide sequence: TGCGCCAGCAGCTTGACCTTCGGGGACAGGGGGCCATGGGAAGGAGAGACCCAGTACTTC. This chain joins TRBV5-1 and TRBJ2-5; 12 bases align to TRBD1. Trimming took 1 base from V and 4 from J; bases not matched to a gene: 17. CDR3 length: 20 residues. The germline gives CDR1 SGHRS, CDR2 YFSETQ.

The chain couples TRBV12-3 or TRBV12-4 to TRBJ1-3; 7 positions agree with TRBD1. The CDR3 covers 14 residues. V lost 6 bases and J lost 3; bases outside the gene matches: 5. This CDR3 reads CASRQGVGGNTIYF. The CDR3 DNA reads as TGTGCCAGCAGGCAGGGGGTTGGTGGAAACACCATATATTTT.

The chain uses TRBV10-3 and TRBJ1-2; 8 positions agree with TRBD1. This CDR3 has 14 amino acids. Trimming cost V 7 bases and J 6 bases; bases outside gene matches: 10. Germline CDR1 and CDR2: ENHRY and SYGVKD. Here the CDR3 reads CAITRTGTADGYTF. As DNA, the CDR3 is TGTGCCATCACCCGGACAGGGACAGCGGATGGCTACACCTTC.

For this clonotype: It may be a read error: a sequence one base away is much more abundant. This chain links TRBV6-6 with TRBJ2-5; TRBD2 aligns across 12 bases. The CDR3 spans 16 residues. The germline CDR1 and CDR2 sequences are MNHNY and SVGAGI (reference sequence). The CDR3 DNA reads TGTGCCGGCAGACCCTCTAGCGGGGGGGCCGGGAAGACCCAGTACTTC. This sequence encodes CAGRPSSGGAGKTQYF.

The rearrangement joins TRBV7-2 to TRBJ2-7, with 11 bases matching TRBD2. CDR1 and CDR2 (germline): SGHTA, FQGNSA. The CDR3 runs 16 residues. The V gene end was trimmed by 5 bases and the J gene end by 7 bases; junction bases not matched to a gene: 13. This CDR3 reads CASSGGLAGGQVEQYF. Here the CDR3 DNA reads TGTGCCAGCAGCGGGGGATTAGCGGGGGGGCAGGTTGAGCAGTACTTC.

Regarding this clonotype: A much larger clone lies a single base off, so this may be a read error. This chain connects TRBV7-8 to TRBJ1-2; 7 bases agree with TRBD1. The CDR3 loop spans 16 amino acids. Germline-derived CDR1 and CDR2 are SGHVS and FQNEAQ. The V segment lost 1 base and the J segment 4 bases; nucleotides outside the gene matches: 9. The CDR3 reads CASSLGTTGEIYGYTF. In DNA form, the CDR3 reads TGTGCCAGCAGCTTAGGGACCACAGGGGAGATCTATGGCTACACCTTC.